Below are 15 T cell receptor beta chains sequenced from a single sample in a study of blood T cells in healthy people across ages. Using a J-beta primer mix together with a sample-barcoded 5' primer, a second PCR was run for roughly 7 to 11 cycles. TCRdb re-called the 5' RACE reads through MiXCR, storing one row per CDR3 protein. The table includes 600,000 or so distinct CDR3 sequences, roughly 20% detected once. The sequencing input was blood. The receptors come from a man aged 70-80 years in good health.

V is TRBV7-9 and J is TRBJ2-1, with D tentatively TRBD1 (7 bases). Germline loops: CDR1 SEHNR, CDR2 FQNEAQ (reference sequence). V lost 4 bases, J lost 0 bases, and 16 bases lay in between. There are 17 residues in the CDR3. CDR3 DNA sequence: TGTGCCAGCAGCTCGGAGGGCCAGGGGGGCTCCTACAATGAGCAGTTCTTC. This encodes CASSSEGQGGSYNEQFF.

The chain couples TRBV7-9 to TRBJ2-7; 10 bases align to TRBD1. Losses at the gene ends were 7 bases for V and 2 bases for J; bases not matched to a gene: 5. There are 14 residues in the CDR3. Germline V gene data show CDR1 as SEHNR and CDR2 as FQNEAQ (reference sequence). As DNA, the CDR3 is TGTGCCAGCAACGGACAGGGGGGTACCTACGAGCAGTACTTC. Translation: CASNGQGGTYEQYF.

In its sample, this clonotype was seen a few times. The V call is TRBV19, the J call TRBJ2-7; 11 positions agree with TRBD1. Germline V gives CDR1 LNHDA, CDR2 SQIVND (reference sequence). This CDR3 has 15 amino acids. The V gene end was trimmed by 2 bases and the J gene end by 2 bases; junction bases not matched to a gene: 2. CDR3 protein: CASSIKDRGPYEQYF. Here the CDR3 DNA reads TGTGCCAGTAGTATAAAGGACAGGGGGCCCTACGAGCAGTACTTC.

This clonotype has more than one count but fewer than ten. The chain is built from TRBV2 and TRBJ1-6; TRBD1 aligns across 7 bases. The CDR3 runs to 13 residues. CDR1 and CDR2 (germline): SNHLY, FYNNEI. V lost 6 bases and J lost 7; bases outside the gene matches: 3. For the CDR3, the DNA is TGTGCCAGCAGGGGACAGATGAATTCACCCCTCCACTTT. Its translation is CASRGQMNSPLHF.

J is TRBJ1-5 and V is TRBV12-3 or TRBV12-4, with TRBD1 matching 8 bases. CDR3 length: 14 amino acids. With V trimmed by 6 bases and J by 6 bases, 7 bases remained unmatched. The CDR3 DNA is TGTGCCAGCAGACCGACAGGGGAGGTTCAGCCCCAGCATTTT. Its protein is CASRPTGEVQPQHF.

This clonotype was observed a few times. The rearrangement joins TRBV12-3 or TRBV12-4 to TRBJ2-7; 9 nucleotides agree with TRBD1. There are 15 residues in the CDR3. The V gene end was trimmed by 6 bases and the J gene end by 2 bases; junction bases not matched to a gene: 8. The CDR3: CASSWTGERTYEQYF. DNA of the CDR3: TGTGCCAGCAGCTGGACAGGGGAGAGGACCTACGAGCAGTACTTC.

This clonotype was seen only a few times. The junction and the germline gene differ at one end; a read error may be behind it. The J gene is TRBJ2-1, the V gene TRBV3-1, with a possible D match to TRBD1 (6 bases). The CDR3 contains 14 residues. CDR1 is LGHDT, CDR2 YNNKEL, per germline (reference sequence). The CDR3 nucleotides are TGTGCCAGCAGCCAAGCACAGGGTACCTACGAGCAGTGCTTC. Protein product: CASSQAQGTYEQCF.

The V gene is TRBV29-1, the J gene TRBJ2-5, with TRBD2 matching over 8 bases. The end of the DNA is better explained by TRBJ2-1, so the J call may be wrong. The V gene's germline CDR1 is SQVTM and CDR2 ANQGSEA. The CDR3 spans 15 residues. The CDR3 reads CSAGNKREPSGEQFF. The DNA for the CDR3 is TGCAGCGCCGGTAATAAGCGGGAGCCATCCGGTGAGCAGTTCTTC.

This clonotype was seen ten or more times. The V and J genes are TRBV12-3 or TRBV12-4 and TRBJ1-1; 7 bases are a match to TRBD1. V shed 5 bases and J 4 bases; nucleotides not matched to a gene: 7. The CDR3 consists of 14 residues. The CDR3 loop is CASSPTGVSTEAFF. In DNA, the CDR3 is TGTGCCAGCAGTCCAACAGGGGTTAGCACTGAAGCTTTCTTT.

The chain links TRBV20-1 to TRBJ1-4; D is unclear. Germline values: CDR1 DFQATT, CDR2 SNEGSKA (reference sequence). This CDR3 comprises 11 residues. The CDR3 sequence is CLCYWGEKLFF. The CDR3 DNA is TGCCTTTGCTACTGGGGTGAAAAACTGTTTTTT.

The V gene is TRBV28, the J gene TRBJ1-1; 9 bases line up with TRBD1. Germline CDR1 is MDHEN and CDR2 is SYDVKM. The CDR3 consists of 17 residues. Trimming at V came to 7 bases and at J to 1 base, leaving 13 bases not matched to a gene. The CDR3 DNA follows: TGTGCCAGCACCTTTATTCGGACAGGGGTTCAGAACACTGAAGCTTTCTTT. This gives the protein CASTFIRTGVQNTEAFF.

This clonotype was found a few times. The chain has TRBV5-1 and TRBJ2-7; TRBD2 agrees at 13 bases. This CDR3 is 16 amino acids long. Germline-derived CDR1 and CDR2 are SGHRS and YFSETQ. V lost 4 bases, J lost 4 bases, and 8 bases stayed unmatched. CDR3 in DNA: TGCGCCAGCAGCAGACTAGCGGGAGGCGCGATGTACGAGCAGTACTTC. Protein: CASSRLAGGAMYEQYF.

This clonotype was seen repeatedly, ten times or more. This rearrangement joins TRBV19 to TRBJ2-5; 12 nucleotides align to TRBD2. The J call may be incorrect, as the DNA end agrees better with TRBJ2-1. The CDR3 has 15 amino acids. CDR1 and CDR2 (germline): LNHDA, SQIVND (reference sequence). The CDR3, as DNA: TGTGCCAGTAGTTTGACTAGCGGGAGACAAAATGAGCAGTTCTTC. Translating it yields CASSLTSGRQNEQFF.

This clonotype was seen more than once but under ten times. The chain links TRBV5-1 to TRBJ2-2; TRBD2 aligns across 9 bases. The germline V gene encodes CDR1 SGHRS and CDR2 YFSETQ. V trimming: 6 bases; J trimming: 7 bases; junction bases outside the gene matches: 13. The CDR3 spans 16 residues. The CDR3 loop is CASIREAGGKVGELFF. CDR3 bases: TGCGCCAGCATCAGAGAAGCGGGAGGAAAGGTCGGGGAGCTGTTTTTT.

The V call is TRBV5-1, the J call TRBJ2-1; unclear D gene. Per the germline V gene, CDR1 is SGHRS and CDR2 is YFSETQ. This CDR3 contains 12 residues. The V end was cut by 0 bases, the J end by 6 bases, with 4 bases between. The CDR3 sequence: CASSLETNEQFF. In DNA form, the CDR3 reads TGCGCCAGCAGCTTGGAGACCAATGAGCAGTTCTTC.